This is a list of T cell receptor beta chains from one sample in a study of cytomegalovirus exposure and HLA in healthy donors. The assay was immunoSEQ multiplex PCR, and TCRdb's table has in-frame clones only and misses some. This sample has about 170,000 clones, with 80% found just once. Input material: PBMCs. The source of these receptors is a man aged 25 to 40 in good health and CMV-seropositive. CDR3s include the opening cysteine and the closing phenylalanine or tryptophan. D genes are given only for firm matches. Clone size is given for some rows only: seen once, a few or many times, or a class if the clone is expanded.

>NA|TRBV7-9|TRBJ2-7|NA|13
CASSSDLLGEQYF
TGTGCCAGCAGCTCCGACTTACTTGGCGAGCAGTACTTC
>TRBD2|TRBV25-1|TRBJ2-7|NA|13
CASSESGSGAEYF
TGTGCCAGCAGCGAAAGCGGTAGCGGGGCCGAGTACTTC
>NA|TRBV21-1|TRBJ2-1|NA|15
CASSKRESSYNEQFF
TGTGCCAGCAGCAAACGGGAGAGCTCCTACAATGAGCAGTTCTTC
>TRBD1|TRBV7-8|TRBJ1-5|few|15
CASSRRDSDGEPQHF
TGTGCCAGCAGCCGCAGGGACAGCGACGGTGAGCCCCAGCATTTT
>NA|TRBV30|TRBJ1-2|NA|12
CAWSGGGGGYTF
TGTGCCTGGAGTGGCGGGGGAGGGGGCTACACCTTC
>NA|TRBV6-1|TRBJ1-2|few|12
CASRGGGGGYTF
TGTGCCAGCAGAGGTGGAGGAGGCGGCTACACCTTC
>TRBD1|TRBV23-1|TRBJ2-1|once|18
CASSQRERGTGGYNEQFF
TGCGCCAGCAGTCAAAGAGAGCGTGGGACAGGGGGCTACAATGAGCAGTTCTTC
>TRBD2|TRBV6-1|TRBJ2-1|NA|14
CATIALAGGNEQFF
TGTGCGACGATCGCCCTAGCGGGAGGGAATGAGCAGTTCTTC
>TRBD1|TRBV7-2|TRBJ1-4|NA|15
CASSALTGGSEKLFF
TGTGCCAGCAGCGCCCTGACAGGGGGCTCGGAAAAACTGTTTTTT
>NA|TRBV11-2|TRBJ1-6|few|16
CASSLAGKGYNSPLHF
TGTGCCAGCAGCTTAGCAGGGAAGGGTTATAATTCACCCCTCCACTTT
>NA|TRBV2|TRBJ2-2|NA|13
CAGISRGAGELFF
TGTGCCGGAATCTCACGCGGGGCCGGGGAGCTGTTTTTT
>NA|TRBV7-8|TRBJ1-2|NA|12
CASSSSGFGYTF
TGTGCCAGCAGCTCCTCAGGGTTTGGCTACACCTTC
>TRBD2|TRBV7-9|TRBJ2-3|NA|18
CASSHPSSGATATDTQYF
TGTGCCAGCAGCCACCCTTCCAGCGGGGCGACTGCCACAGATACGCAGTATTTT
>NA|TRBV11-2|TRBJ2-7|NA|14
CASSQGDKNYEQYF
TGTGCCAGCAGCCAAGGGGACAAGAACTACGAGCAGTACTTC
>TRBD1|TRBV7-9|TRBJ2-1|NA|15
CASSDRGRGPNEQFF
TGTGCCAGCAGCGACAGGGGGCGAGGTCCCAATGAGCAGTTCTTC
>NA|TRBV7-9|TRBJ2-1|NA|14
CASSFGAAMNEQFF
TGTGCCAGCAGCTTTGGGGCTGCAATGAATGAGCAGTTCTTC
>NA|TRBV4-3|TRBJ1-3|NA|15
CASSQDVGSGNTIYF
TGCGCCAGCAGCCAAGATGTGGGGAGTGGAAACACCATATATTTT
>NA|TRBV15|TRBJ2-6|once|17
CATSRDVTGTGANVLTF
TGTGCCACCAGCAGAGATGTTACAGGGACTGGGGCCAACGTCCTGACTTTC
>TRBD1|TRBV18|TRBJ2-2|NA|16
CASSPNRGPGTGELFF
TGTGCCAGCTCACCAAACAGGGGGCCGGGAACCGGGGAGCTGTTTTTT
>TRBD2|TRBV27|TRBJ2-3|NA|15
CASSSAGGLGGTQYF
TGTGCCAGCAGTTCGGCGGGAGGCCTGGGAGGTACGCAGTATTTT
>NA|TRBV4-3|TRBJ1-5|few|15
CASSQEWHSNQPQHF
TGCGCCAGCAGCCAAGAGTGGCATAGCAATCAGCCCCAGCATTTT
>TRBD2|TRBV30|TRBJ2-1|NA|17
CAWRPPRLAGDVNEQFF
TGTGCCTGGAGACCTCCCCGACTAGCGGGAGATGTAAATGAGCAGTTCTTC
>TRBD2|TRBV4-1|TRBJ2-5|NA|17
CASSQDPRGLASETQYF
TGCGCCAGCAGCCAAGATCCTAGGGGACTAGCATCAGAGACCCAGTACTTC
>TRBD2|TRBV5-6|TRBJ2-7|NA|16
CASSVNGLAAFYEQYF
TGTGCCAGCAGCGTGAATGGACTAGCGGCATTCTACGAGCAGTACTTC
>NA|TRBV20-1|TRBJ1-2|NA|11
CSAIDSYGYTF
TGCAGTGCTATAGACTCCTATGGCTACACCTTC
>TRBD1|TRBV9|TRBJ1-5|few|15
CASSTGQGNNQPQHF
TGTGCCAGCAGCACCGGACAGGGAAACAATCAGCCCCAGCATTTT
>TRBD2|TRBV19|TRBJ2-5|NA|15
CASSAPRGGKETQYF
TGTGCCAGTAGTGCCCCGCGGGGGGGAAAAGAGACCCAGTACTTC
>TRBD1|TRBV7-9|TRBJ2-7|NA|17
CASSLVRPRGHGYEQYF
TGTGCCAGCAGCTTAGTGAGGCCCAGGGGGCATGGCTACGAGCAGTACTTC
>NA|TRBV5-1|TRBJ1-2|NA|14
CASSLAPGDYGYTF
TGCGCCAGCAGCTTGGCGCCCGGGGACTATGGCTACACCTTC
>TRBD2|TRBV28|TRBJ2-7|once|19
CASSSQTSGRASIKDEQYF
TGTGCCAGCAGTTCACAAACTAGCGGGAGGGCGTCTATTAAGGACGAGCAGTACTTC
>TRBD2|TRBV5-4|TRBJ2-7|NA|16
CASSLDLGTSRDEQYF
TGTGCCAGCAGCTTGGATCTTGGGACTAGCCGCGACGAGCAGTACTTC
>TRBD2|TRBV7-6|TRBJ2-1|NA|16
CASRLTPSGGMDEQFF
TGTGCCAGCAGGTTAACGCCTAGCGGGGGGATGGATGAGCAGTTCTTC
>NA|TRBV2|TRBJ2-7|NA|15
CASSEMVVRPYEQYF
TGTGCCAGCAGTGAAATGGTAGTGCGGCCCTACGAGCAGTACTTC
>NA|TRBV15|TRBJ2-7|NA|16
CATSREGGTNSDEQYF
TGTGCCACCAGCAGAGAGGGGGGGACAAACTCTGACGAGCAGTACTTC
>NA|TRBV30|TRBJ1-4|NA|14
CAWSVKGAGEKLFF
TGTGCCTGGAGTGTGAAGGGAGCGGGAGAAAAACTGTTTTTT
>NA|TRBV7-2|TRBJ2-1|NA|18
CASSDGQWGGRSYNEQFF
TGTGCCAGCAGCGACGGGCAGTGGGGGGGCCGCTCCTACAATGAGCAGTTCTTC
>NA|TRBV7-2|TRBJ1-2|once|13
CASSLEGVYGYTF
TGTGCCAGCAGCTTAGAAGGAGTCTATGGCTACACCTTC
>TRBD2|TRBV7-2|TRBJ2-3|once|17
CASSSRPGLVGTDTQYF
TGTGCCAGCAGCTCGAGGCCGGGACTAGTGGGGACAGATACGCAGTATTTT
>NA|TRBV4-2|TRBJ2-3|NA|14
CASSQEPRSDTQYF
TGTGCCAGCAGCCAAGAACCCAGGTCAGATACGCAGTATTTT
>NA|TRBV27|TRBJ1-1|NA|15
CASMEIGGMVTEAFF
TGTGCCAGCATGGAAATCGGAGGGATGGTTACTGAAGCTTTCTTT
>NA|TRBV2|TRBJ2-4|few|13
CASSPDRLNIQYF
TGTGCCAGCAGCCCAGACAGGTTAAACATTCAGTACTTC
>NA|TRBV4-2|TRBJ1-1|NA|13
CASSQSGELEAFF
TGTGCCAGCAGCCAATCGGGGGAGCTTGAAGCTTTCTTT